Shown below are 26 T cell receptor beta chains from a single sample sequenced in a study of blood T cell repertoires in COVID-19. Some clones are missing from TCRdb's copy, which holds only in-frame ones; the method was immunoSEQ multiplex PCR. The profile shows 30,000 to 35,000 clones, roughly 91% of them singletons. Material: peripheral blood. The receptors originated from a man between 60 and 75 years old with active COVID-19.

This chain links TRBV3-1 (or the pseudogene TRBV3-2) with TRBJ1-2, with TRBD1 identical over 7 bases. Looked up from germline, CDR1 is LGHDT and CDR2 is YNNKEL (reference sequence). Unmatched junction bases numbered 7, after V lost 3 bases and J lost 0 bases. The CDR3 spans 16 residues. The CDR3 DNA reads TGTGCCAGCAGCCACCGGGGACAGCGCCCTAACTATGGCTACACCTTC. Protein sequence: CASSHRGQRPNYGYTF.

V gene TRBV20-1 combines with J gene TRBJ2-5; tentative D call: TRBD2 (6 bases). The V and J ends lost 8 bases and 5 bases respectively, with 9 bases between them. Germline V CDR1 and CDR2: DFQATT, SNEGSKA (reference sequence). The CDR3 covers 10 residues. The CDR3 nucleotides read TGCAGTCCTGGGGGGGAGACCCAGTACTTC. It is translated as CSPGGETQYF.

V gene TRBV5-1 combines with J gene TRBJ1-1; no clear D. V was shortened by 1 base and J by 3 bases, with 13 bases between the two germline ends. CDR1 SGHRS and CDR2 YFSETQ come from the germline V gene. This CDR3 is 15 amino acids long. The CDR3 sequence: CASSLLSEGDTEAFF. In nucleotides, the CDR3 is TGCGCCAGCAGCTTGTTAAGCGAGGGTGACACTGAAGCTTTCTTT. Using reference TRBV5-1 and TRBJ1-1 for the parts outside the CDR3, the full variable domain is KAGVTQTPRYLIKTRGQQVTLSCSPISGHRSVSWYQQTPGQGLQFLFEYFSETQRNKGNFPGRFSGRQFSNSRSEMNVSTLELGDSALYLCASSLLSEGDTEAFFGQGTRLTVV.

This chain connects TRBV11-3 to TRBJ2-5; perhaps TRBD1 as D (5 bases). Per germline, CDR1 SGHNT and CDR2 YENEEA. This CDR3 has 14 amino acids. The V gene lost 4 bases and the J gene lost 1 base, with 10 bases spanning the gap. This CDR3 reads CASSYPGPQETQYF. The DNA for the CDR3 is TGTGCCAGCAGCTATCCAGGGCCCCAAGAGACCCAGTACTTC.

V gene TRBV4-2 combines with J gene TRBJ1-2; 7 positions agree with TRBD1. V shed 4 bases, J shed 7 bases, and the junction held 9 bases outside the gene matches. Germline V lookup: CDR1 LGHNA, CDR2 YNFKEQ. CDR3 length equals 14 residues. The CDR3 coding sequence is TGTGCCAGCAGCCTAATACAGGGGAACGGTGGCTACACCTTC. It translates to CASSLIQGNGGYTF.

This clone was observed once. The V gene is TRBV5-4, the J gene TRBJ2-5, with 10 bases matching TRBD1. The CDR3 is 13 residues long. Germline CDR1 is SGHNT and CDR2 is YYREEE (reference sequence). V was pared by 7 bases and J by 2 bases, with 2 bases of the junction left unmatched. The CDR3 region has the DNA TGTGCCAGCTTGGACAGGGGGCAAGAGACCCAGTACTTC. It encodes CASLDRGQETQYF. Supplemented by reference TRBV5-4 and TRBJ2-5, the full variable domain reads ETGVTQSPTHLIKTRGQQVTLRCSSQSGHNTVSWYQQALGQGPQFIFQYYREEENGRGNFPPRFSGLQFPNYSSELNVNALELDDSALYLCASLDRGQETQYFGPGTRLLVL.

V gene TRBV5-6 combines with J gene TRBJ2-7, with 7 positions matching TRBD2. This CDR3 is built from 12 residues. The J segment lost 1 base and the V segment lost 7 bases, leaving 2 bases of the junction unmatched. Germline V gene data show CDR1 as SGHDT and CDR2 as YYEEEE. The CDR3 sequence is CASEGGSYEQYF. CDR3 DNA sequence: TGTGCCAGCGAGGGAGGGTCCTACGAGCAGTACTTC.

The chain employs TRBV3-1 (or the pseudogene TRBV3-2) and TRBJ2-4; no definite D call. The V end was cut by 0 bases, the J end by 9 bases, with 6 bases between. The CDR3 has 12 amino acids. The V gene's germline CDR1 is LGHDT and CDR2 YNNKEL (reference sequence). The CDR3 nucleotides are TGTGCCAGCAGCCAAGATCCCGGCATTCAGTACTTC. This sequence encodes CASSQDPGIQYF.

CDR3 region: CASSMGRSPNEKLFF. The CDR3 DNA is TGTGCCAGTAGTATGGGCAGGTCACCTAATGAAAAACTGTTTTTT. The gene calls are TRBV19 and TRBJ1-4; D is unclear. V lost 3 bases and J 3 bases, leaving 11 bases between the germline ends. The germline V gene has CDR1 LNHDA and CDR2 SQIVND (reference sequence). The length of the CDR3 is 15 residues.

This rearrangement joins TRBV6-1 to TRBJ2-3, with a tentative D call TRBD1 (5 bases). The CDR3 is made up of 15 amino acids. Per the germline V gene, CDR1 is MNHNS and CDR2 is SASEGT. V was cut by 0 bases and J by 4 bases, with 11 bases left in between. CDR3: CASSEAWQGADTQYF. DNA for the CDR3: TGTGCCAGCAGTGAAGCGTGGCAGGGTGCAGATACGCAGTATTTT.

The CDR3 loop reads CASSQDGQVMNTEAFF. The CDR3 DNA reads TGTGCCAGCAGCCAAGACGGACAGGTTATGAACACTGAAGCTTTCTTT. V and J are TRBV3-1 (or the pseudogene TRBV3-2) and TRBJ1-1, with TRBD1 matching 7 bases. In germline, CDR1 is LGHDT, CDR2 YNNKEL (reference sequence). J was trimmed by 0 bases and V by 0 bases; bases with no gene match: 4. The CDR3 contains 16 residues.

By sample share, this clone is large. This chain joins TRBV13 and TRBJ2-7; 9 positions agree with TRBD1. There are 14 residues in the CDR3. After removal of 5 bases from V and 5 bases from J, the junction contained 7 bases not matched to a gene. The germline V gene encodes CDR1 PRHDT and CDR2 FYEKMQ (reference sequence). The CDR3 DNA follows: TGTGCCAGCAGCACCCGACAGGGGGATCACGAGCAGTACTTC. Its protein product is CASSTRQGDHEQYF.

The chain links TRBV7-8 to TRBJ1-6; no clear D gene. The CDR3 loop spans 16 amino acids. V was clipped by 1 base and J by 4 bases, with 11 bases between them. The V gene's germline CDR1 is SGHVS and CDR2 FQNEAQ. The CDR3 region has the DNA TGTGCCAGCAGCTTAGGTGGCGGAGCATATAATTCACCCCTCCACTTT. This translates into CASSLGGGAYNSPLHF.

The chain joins TRBV6-5 to TRBJ1-5; a weak D match, TRBD1 (6 bases). Trimming shortened V by 6 bases and J by 0 bases, and 9 bases separated the two germline ends. This CDR3 is 14 amino acids long. In germline, CDR1 is MNHEY, CDR2 SVGAGI. The CDR3 nucleotides read TGTGCCAGCAGCCGGGACAATAGCAATCAGCCCCAGCATTTT. As protein: CASSRDNSNQPQHF.

V and J are TRBV5-1 and TRBJ2-3, with D unclear. Germline CDR1 is SGHRS and CDR2 is YFSETQ. V lost 0 bases and J 4 bases, leaving 12 bases between the germline ends. The CDR3 is 15 residues long. The CDR3 here is CASSLVAPPADTQYF. CDR3 coding DNA: TGCGCCAGCAGCTTGGTTGCGCCGCCCGCAGATACGCAGTATTTT. The full variable domain, in which reference TRBV5-1 and TRBJ2-3 provide the parts outside the CDR3, is KAGVTQTPRYLIKTRGQQVTLSCSPISGHRSVSWYQQTPGQGLQFLFEYFSETQRNKGNFPGRFSGRQFSNSRSEMNVSTLELGDSALYLCASSLVAPPADTQYFGPGTRLTVL.

V gene TRBV29-1 combines with J gene TRBJ2-3; D unclear. The V gene lost 3 bases and the J gene lost 5 bases, with 9 bases spanning the gap. Per germline, CDR1 SQVTM and CDR2 ANQGSEA. The CDR3 length is 12 residues. CDR3 nucleotide sequence: TGCAGCGTTGATCATTTCGGAGATACGCAGTATTTT. It translates to CSVDHFGDTQYF.

The gene calls are TRBV28 and TRBJ1-4; perhaps TRBD1 as D (6 bases). This CDR3 has 15 residues. Trimming removed 2 bases at V and 3 bases at J, with 10 bases between. Germline V gene data show CDR1 as MDHEN and CDR2 as SYDVKM. The chain's CDR3 is CASSLKPGANEKLFF. The DNA for the CDR3 is TGTGCCAGCAGTTTAAAGCCAGGGGCTAATGAAAAACTGTTTTTT.

The chain links TRBV7-2 to TRBJ2-5, with 10 nucleotides matching TRBD2. The CDR3 totals 16 residues. V was clipped by 3 bases and J by 1 base; unmatched bases: 5. Germline CDR1 SGHTA, CDR2 FQGNSA. The chain's CDR3 is CASSFSGGLLQETQYF. CDR3 nucleotides: TGTGCCAGCAGCTTTAGCGGGGGGCTCCTCCAAGAGACCCAGTACTTC. The full variable domain, in which reference TRBV7-2 and TRBJ2-5 provide the parts outside the CDR3, is GAGVSQSPSNKVTEKGKDVELRCDPISGHTALYWYRQSLGQGLEFLIYFQGNSAPDKSGLPSDRFSAERTGGSVSTLTIQRTQQEDSAVYLCASSFSGGLLQETQYFGPGTRLLVL.

This clone was observed a handful of times. The chain employs TRBV12-3 or TRBV12-4 and TRBJ1-6; no clear D. The CDR3 runs to 13 residues. V was trimmed by 3 bases and J by 5 bases, leaving 5 bases between them. The CDR3 spells CASSFTDNSPLHF. The CDR3, as DNA: TGTGCCAGCAGTTTCACAGATAATTCACCCCTCCACTTT.

This chain links TRBV11-2 with TRBJ2-6, with a tentative D call TRBD2 (5 bases). Germline V gene lookup returns CDR1 SGHAT and CDR2 FQNNGV. V lost 5 bases and J 0 bases, leaving 17 bases between the germline ends. The CDR3 contains 18 residues. The DNA for the CDR3 is TGTGCCAGCAGCCTCCTGGGCAAAGGGAGCTCTGGGGCCAACGTCCTGACTTTC. It is translated as CASSLLGKGSSGANVLTF.

This clone was picked up one time. The V gene is TRBV6-2 or TRBV6-3, the J gene TRBJ2-1; 7 bases fit TRBD1. The junction had 3 bases not matched to a gene; V was cut back by 4 bases and J by 3 bases. The CDR3 is made up of 14 amino acids. Germline V gene data show CDR1 as MNHEY and CDR2 as SVGEGT. Here the CDR3 DNA reads TGTGCCAGCAGTTGGGGGACAGACTACAATGAGCAGTTCTTC. This sequence encodes CASSWGTDYNEQFF.

The chain employs TRBV14 and TRBJ2-3; 8 positions agree with TRBD1. V lost 3 bases and J lost 4; bases outside the gene matches: 6. The CDR3 totals 15 residues. Germline V gene sequence: CDR1 SGHDN, CDR2 FVKESK. The CDR3 DNA follows: TGTGCCAGCAGCCACAGGGGGCGATTCTCAGATACGCAGTATTTT. It translates to CASSHRGRFSDTQYF.

The rearrangement links TRBV5-6 to TRBJ1-5; 9 nucleotides line up with TRBD1. This CDR3 region has 17 residues. Germline trimming cut 0 bases from V and 4 bases from J; bases unmatched to any gene: 8. Germline V gene data show CDR1 as SGHDT and CDR2 as YYEEEE. The CDR3 protein is CASSLASGTGRNQPQHF. The DNA for the CDR3 is TGTGCCAGCAGCTTGGCTTCGGGGACAGGGAGGAATCAGCCCCAGCATTTT.

This rearrangement joins TRBV29-1 to TRBJ2-5; 11 positions match TRBD2. The CDR3 runs to 13 residues. The germline V gene has CDR1 SQVTM and CDR2 ANQGSEA. V dropped 6 bases and J dropped 4; count of bases not matched to a gene: 4. Here the CDR3 reads CSVIAGGGETQYF. CDR3 coding DNA: TGCAGCGTGATAGCGGGAGGGGGAGAGACCCAGTACTTC.

The chain joins TRBV6-4 to TRBJ1-4; possible D gene TRBD1, 6 bases. This CDR3 has 18 amino acids. Trimming removed 7 bases from V and 1 base from J, with 22 bases in between. Germline CDR1 MRHNA, CDR2 SNTAGT. DNA of the CDR3: TGTGCCAGCAATCTAATCCGGGACAAGAAGAGAACTAATGAAAAACTGTTTTTT. It yields the protein CASNLIRDKKRTNEKLFF.

This chain uses TRBV4-3 with TRBJ2-3; 8 bases map to TRBD2. From germline, CDR1 is LGHNA and CDR2 YSLEER. Losses at the gene ends were 1 base for V and 6 bases for J; bases not matched to a gene: 9. The CDR3 loop spans 16 amino acids. CDR3 nucleotide sequence: TGCGCCAGCAGCCAAGGGAACGGGGGGGCCCCCGATACGCAGTATTTT. Translation gives CASSQGNGGAPDTQYF.